This TCR beta chain stems from a study of regulatory T cells in long-lasting Graves disease. Study-level findings and limits: Authors noted too few samples as a limitation. Whereas more than 950 public clonotypes were shared by new patients, persistent patients shared more, at some 2,900.

Time point here: persistent/refractory GD, antithyroid drugs over 5 years with positive TRAb. With RNA extracted from PBMCs as input, the TCR library was made. With 3 bases removed from V and 7 bases from J, the gap between germline ends came to 13 bases. The CDR3 covers 14 residues. Germline V gives CDR1 ENHRY, CDR2 SYGVKD. HTBI primers from iRepertoire and Arm-PCR of CDR3 regions yielded the TCR beta libraries. One entry per CDR3 protein, called by TCRdb with MiXCR from the multiplex PCR reads. The sample lists a few hundred thousand distinct CDR3 sequences, 22% occurring once. This clonotype was picked up a small number of times. The antigen is unknown.

The specimen comprised peripheral blood mononuclear cells (PBMCs), sampled when the disease was refractory, from a patient treated with antithyroid drugs. The chain couples TRBV10-3 to TRBJ1-5; D gene unclear. The TCR comes from a female donor with Graves disease. The CDR3 DNA is TGTGCCATCAGTGATGAGGCCCAAACACAGCCCCAGCATTTT. This translates into CAISDEAQTQPQHF.